The text below deals with one T cell receptor (beta chain). Trimming left V 3 bases short and J 6 bases short, with 9 bases between. The germline V gene has CDR1 LNHNV and CDR2 YYDKDF (reference sequence). There are 14 residues in the CDR3. The data stem from a study of cytomegalovirus exposure and HLA in healthy donors. The PCR made use of 60 Vbeta and 13 Jbeta primers. The method was immunoSEQ multiplex PCR; TCRdb's version includes in-frame clones alone and lacks a portion of them. The data hold tens of thousands of clones, with around 82% observed a single time. Sequencing was performed on PBMCs. The receptor was isolated from a man between 18 and 29 years old in good health and CMV-seronegative. V gene TRBV15 combines with J gene TRBJ1-6, with TRBD1 as a possible D gene (5 bases). The DNA of the CDR3 is TGTGCCACCAGCAGCGGGAGGGGTAATTCACCCCTCCACTTT. As protein: CATSSGRGNSPLHF.